The clone carrying this TCR beta chain was recorded many times. The antigen remains unidentified. These data come from a study of T-cell reconstitution after alpha-beta-depleted transplantation in children. Study results and limitations: At day 60, the high TCRbeta diversity found in some patients originated from recipient T cells and thymic progenitors that had survived.

Preparation of the TCRbeta library involved a method that used unique molecular identifiers. TCRdb processed the PCR reads anew with MiXCR; each CDR3 protein has one entry. The table records over 150,000 distinct CDR3 sequences, more than 9.5% of them present only once. CDR3 length: 15 residues. V gave up 2 bases and J gave up 4 bases, with 9 bases separating them. Per the germline V gene, CDR1 is LGHDT and CDR2 is YNNKEL (reference sequence). The receptor was derived from a boy between 2 and 15 years old with acute myeloid leukemia, due to receive a stem cell transplant. The chain combines TRBV3-1 with TRBJ2-6; D is undetermined. Sequenced here: PBMCs, sampled before TCRalphabeta/CD19-depleted stem cell transplant. The CDR3 bases are TGTGCCAGCAGCCAATATCTGGACGGGGCCAACGTCCTGACTTTC. Translating gives CASSQYLDGANVLTF.